This TCR beta chain appears in the sequencing data of a study of lymphopenia after photon versus proton radiotherapy. About this clone: Its antigen remains unidentified.

The CDR3 loop spans 15 amino acids. V dropped 2 bases and J dropped 0; count of bases not matched to a gene: 2. The germline gives CDR1 MNHEY, CDR2 SVGAGI. Regarding the study as a whole: Post-nadir TCR diversity decline inversely tracked overall survival among those who died. Oligoclonal CD8+ Temra expansion after nadir drove photon patients' diversity drop. Proton therapy kept repertoires fairly stable, unlike photons, which gained effector/memory cells.

The protocol was immunoSEQ multiplex PCR, while the TCRdb copy is restricted to in-frame clones and leaves out a portion. The profile covers roughly 150,000 clones, with around nine tenths appearing a single time and around 5.1% taken by the ten largest. This TCR was sampled from a man aged 45-60 years with gastric cancer. Sequenced material: peripheral blood, taken from a patient treated with photon-based radiotherapy. This chain links TRBV6-5 with TRBJ1-1; 8 bases fit TRBD1. CDR3: CASSYGDRLNTEAFF. DNA of the CDR3: TGTGCCAGCAGTTACGGGGACAGGTTGAACACTGAAGCTTTCTTT.